Following are 3 T cell receptor beta chains from one sample sequenced in a study of blood T cell repertoires in COVID-19. Produced via immunoSEQ multiplex PCR; TCRdb's table is partial and in-frame only. The sample contains roughly 12,000 clones, over 75% of which appear only once. Sequenced: peripheral blood. Receptor source: a man of 80 years or more with acute or convalescent COVID-19.

This chain joins TRBV2 and TRBJ2-7; 9 bases agree with TRBD1. Germline V lookup: CDR1 SNHLY, CDR2 FYNNEI. V dropped 7 bases and J dropped 6; count of bases not matched to a gene: 7. The CDR3 is made up of 13 amino acids. The CDR3 is CASIRDREREQYF. In DNA, the CDR3 is TGTGCCAGCATCCGGGACAGGGAACGCGAGCAGTACTTC.

The chain employs TRBV19 and TRBJ1-5, with unresolved D. The CDR3 spans 16 residues. Deletions cut 2 bases from V and 2 bases from J, with 13 bases between. Germline-derived CDR1 and CDR2 are LNHDA and SQIVND (reference sequence). In DNA, the CDR3 is TGTGCCAGTAGTATATCCCGAGGCGTTGGCAATCAGCCCCAGCATTTT. Protein product: CASSISRGVGNQPQHF.

The chain is built from TRBV19 and TRBJ2-6, with TRBD1 as a possible D gene (5 bases). CDR1 is LNHDA, CDR2 SQIVND, per germline (reference sequence). V lost 7 bases and J lost 0, with 10 bases in between. This CDR3 comprises 15 residues. CDR3 in DNA: TGTGCCAGTACAGACAGTATCTCTGGGGCCAACGTCCTGACTTTC. It yields the protein CASTDSISGANVLTF. The whole variable domain, remainder taken from reference TRBV19 and TRBJ2-6, is DGGITQSPKYLFRKEGQNVTLSCEQNLNHDAMYWYRQDPGQGLRLIYYSQIVNDFQKGDIAEGYSVSREKKESFPLTVTSAQKNPTAFYLCASTDSISGANVLTFGAGSRLTVL.